A selection of T cell receptor beta chains follows, all from one sample in a study of vaccination effects on CD4 cells after COVID-19. Sequencing used immunoSEQ multiplex PCR; TCRdb keeps in-frame clones, though not all of them. The table records over 15,000 clones, under 85% of them present only once. Their target antigens are unknown. This specimen consisted of CD4+ T cells from PBMCs cultured with SARS-CoV-2 spike peptides, obtained after COVID-19 vaccination. Every receptor here comes from a human donor who had a prior SARS-CoV-2 infection. Each CDR3 is given with its conserved first and last residue. The D gene is left open where the match is weak. Some rows mark clone size as missing; the rest say once, few, many or name a class of expanded clone.

v_call: TRBV5-5; clone_size: .; d_call: .; j_call: TRBJ1-4; cdr3_aa: CASSFSRTSNEKLFF; cdr3_nt: TGTGCCAGCAGCTTTTCAAGGACCTCTAATGAAAAACTGTTTTTT
v_call: TRBV7-3; clone_size: .; d_call: TRBD2; j_call: TRBJ2-3; cdr3_aa: CASSRREGDTQYF; cdr3_nt: TGTGCCAGCAGCCGCCGGGAGGGAGATACGCAGTATTTT
v_call: TRBV5-1; clone_size: .; d_call: TRBD1; j_call: TRBJ2-1; cdr3_aa: CASSSQTGGTYNEQFF; cdr3_nt: TGCGCCAGCAGCTCGCAAACAGGGGGTACTTACAATGAGCAGTTCTTC
v_call: TRBV7-6; clone_size: .; d_call: TRBD2; j_call: TRBJ2-3; cdr3_aa: CASSSGTMVSRDTQYF; cdr3_nt: TGTGCCAGCAGCTCCGGGACTATGGTTAGTAGGGATACGCAGTATTTT
v_call: TRBV5-4; clone_size: once; d_call: .; j_call: TRBJ2-7; cdr3_aa: CASSESAVVSSYEQYF; cdr3_nt: TGTGCCAGCAGCGAATCCGCAGTCGTCAGCTCCTACGAGCAGTACTTC
v_call: TRBV4-3; clone_size: .; d_call: .; j_call: TRBJ2-1; cdr3_aa: CASSPLLENEQFF; cdr3_nt: TGCGCCAGCAGCCCCCTACTAGAAAATGAGCAGTTCTTC
v_call: TRBV10-3; clone_size: once; d_call: .; j_call: TRBJ2-5; cdr3_aa: CAISESVIGETQYF; cdr3_nt: TGTGCCATCAGTGAGTCTGTAATCGGGGAGACCCAGTACTTC
v_call: TRBV7-3; clone_size: .; d_call: .; j_call: TRBJ1-2; cdr3_aa: CASSSGQHYGYTF; cdr3_nt: TGTGCCAGCAGCTCCGGACAGCACTATGGCTACACCTTC
v_call: TRBV15; clone_size: .; d_call: .; j_call: TRBJ2-5; cdr3_aa: CATSNVGRGETQYF; cdr3_nt: TGTGCCACCAGCAACGTCGGACGGGGGGAGACCCAGTACTTC
v_call: TRBV4-1; clone_size: medium-sized; d_call: .; j_call: TRBJ2-7; cdr3_aa: CASSQVDILTYHEQYF; cdr3_nt: TGCGCCAGCAGCCAAGTCGATATCCTTACTTATCACGAGCAGTACTTC
v_call: TRBV4-1; clone_size: once; d_call: TRBD2; j_call: TRBJ2-1; cdr3_aa: CASSQGGLAGVSYNEQFF; cdr3_nt: TGCGCCAGCAGCCAGGGAGGACTAGCGGGTGTCTCCTACAATGAGCAGTTCTTC
v_call: TRBV6-5; clone_size: .; d_call: .; j_call: TRBJ2-7; cdr3_aa: CASSRNGGGLYEQYF; cdr3_nt: TGTGCCAGCAGTCGAAATGGAGGGGGCCTCTACGAGCAGTACTTC
v_call: TRBV25-1; clone_size: .; d_call: TRBD2; j_call: TRBJ2-5; cdr3_aa: CASSISGGGQETQYF; cdr3_nt: TGTGCCAGCAGCATTAGCGGGGGGGGCCAAGAGACCCAGTACTTC
v_call: TRBV6-6; clone_size: few; d_call: TRBD1; j_call: TRBJ1-1; cdr3_aa: CASIRGTENTEAFF; cdr3_nt: TGTGCCAGCATACGAGGGACAGAGAACACTGAAGCTTTCTTT
v_call: TRBV19; clone_size: few; d_call: TRBD2; j_call: TRBJ2-5; cdr3_aa: CASSTTRGGTQYF; cdr3_nt: TGTGCCAGTAGTACCACACGGGGGGGGACCCAGTACTTC
v_call: TRBV6-5; clone_size: large; d_call: .; j_call: TRBJ1-2; cdr3_aa: CASTAAGYGYTF; cdr3_nt: TGTGCCAGCACGGCGGCCGGATATGGCTACACCTTC
v_call: TRBV6-2/TRBV6-3; clone_size: .; d_call: .; j_call: TRBJ1-2; cdr3_aa: CASSYSGGGLNGYTF; cdr3_nt: TGTGCCAGCAGTTACTCCGGCGGGGGATTGAATGGCTACACCTTC
v_call: TRBV4-2; clone_size: .; d_call: TRBD1; j_call: TRBJ1-3; cdr3_aa: CASSQGRGPGNTIYF; cdr3_nt: TGTGCCAGCAGCCAGGGCAGGGGGCCTGGAAACACCATATATTTT
v_call: TRBV10-3; clone_size: .; d_call: .; j_call: TRBJ2-7; cdr3_aa: CAISPPRTGEQYF; cdr3_nt: TGTGCCATCAGTCCGCCCAGGACGGGCGAGCAGTACTTC
v_call: TRBV5-1; clone_size: .; d_call: TRBD2; j_call: TRBJ2-5; cdr3_aa: CASSLGLAGRLSARQETQYF; cdr3_nt: TGCGCCAGCAGCTTGGGACTAGCGGGCCGCCTTTCAGCTCGCCAAGAGACCCAGTACTTC
v_call: TRBV6-4; clone_size: .; d_call: .; j_call: TRBJ2-1; cdr3_aa: CASRVLVLRHNEQFF; cdr3_nt: TGTGCCAGCAGGGTCCTAGTCTTAAGACACAATGAGCAGTTCTTC
v_call: TRBV7-3; clone_size: .; d_call: .; j_call: TRBJ2-3; cdr3_aa: CASSPLEGLTQYF; cdr3_nt: TGTGCCAGCAGCCCATTAGAGGGGCTCACGCAGTATTTT
v_call: TRBV7-3; clone_size: .; d_call: TRBD2; j_call: TRBJ2-1; cdr3_aa: CASSLSLAGTNEQFF; cdr3_nt: TGTGCCAGCAGCTTAAGTTTAGCGGGAACGAATGAGCAGTTCTTC
v_call: TRBV5-1; clone_size: .; d_call: .; j_call: TRBJ2-7; cdr3_aa: CASSLSSSYEQYF; cdr3_nt: TGCGCCAGCAGCTTGTCCAGCTCCTACGAGCAGTACTTC
v_call: TRBV20-1; clone_size: .; d_call: TRBD2; j_call: TRBJ2-7; cdr3_aa: CSASVRLAGGRPRRAYEQYF; cdr3_nt: TGCAGTGCTAGTGTAAGACTAGCGGGGGGTCGGCCCCGAAGGGCCTACGAGCAGTACTTC
v_call: TRBV4-1; clone_size: .; d_call: .; j_call: TRBJ2-5; cdr3_aa: CASSQGELAETQYF; cdr3_nt: TGCGCCAGCAGCCAAGGGGAGCTAGCCGAGACCCAGTACTTC
v_call: TRBV3-1/TRBV3-2; clone_size: .; d_call: TRBD2; j_call: TRBJ2-5; cdr3_aa: CASSRGTTSGRRREYF; cdr3_nt: TGTGCCAGCAGCCGGGGGACGACTAGCGGGAGGCGAAGGGAGTACTTC
v_call: TRBV7-3; clone_size: .; d_call: .; j_call: TRBJ1-2; cdr3_aa: CASSLTLQGDGYTF; cdr3_nt: TGTGCCAGCAGCTTAACATTACAGGGAGATGGCTACACCTTC
v_call: TRBV24-1; clone_size: .; d_call: TRBD2; j_call: TRBJ2-3; cdr3_aa: CATSDGGLAGADTQYF; cdr3_nt: TGTGCCACCAGTGATGGCGGACTAGCGGGAGCAGATACGCAGTATTTT
v_call: TRBV7-2; clone_size: .; d_call: TRBD2; j_call: TRBJ2-7; cdr3_aa: CASSSPRTSGNYEQYF; cdr3_nt: TGTGCCAGCAGCTCTCCCCGGACTAGCGGGAATTACGAGCAGTACTTC
v_call: TRBV6-5; clone_size: .; d_call: .; j_call: TRBJ1-5; cdr3_aa: CASSFRDSNQPQHF; cdr3_nt: TGTGCCAGCTCTTTCCGGGACAGCAATCAGCCCCAGCATTTT
v_call: TRBV6-6; clone_size: .; d_call: .; j_call: TRBJ1-6; cdr3_aa: CASHGPYNSPLHF; cdr3_nt: TGTGCCAGCCACGGCCCCTATAATTCACCCCTCCACTTT
v_call: TRBV7-2; clone_size: .; d_call: TRBD1; j_call: TRBJ2-3; cdr3_aa: CASSLMGQGADTQYF; cdr3_nt: TGTGCCAGCAGCTTAATGGGACAGGGGGCAGATACGCAGTATTTT
v_call: TRBV4-2; clone_size: few; d_call: .; j_call: TRBJ2-1; cdr3_aa: CASSQGGDNNEQFF; cdr3_nt: TGTGCCAGCAGCCAAGGGGGGGACAACAATGAGCAGTTCTTC
v_call: TRBV18; clone_size: .; d_call: .; j_call: TRBJ1-1; cdr3_aa: CASSPTTGPNTEAFF; cdr3_nt: TGTGCCAGCTCACCTACGACAGGCCCGAACACTGAAGCTTTCTTT
v_call: TRBV3-1/TRBV3-2; clone_size: .; d_call: .; j_call: TRBJ1-5; cdr3_aa: CASSRNGDQPQHF; cdr3_nt: TGTGCCAGCAGCCGCAACGGGGACCAGCCCCAGCATTTT
v_call: TRBV10-3; clone_size: .; d_call: .; j_call: TRBJ2-7; cdr3_aa: CAISVSGGRVYEQYF; cdr3_nt: TGTGCCATCAGTGTCAGTGGGGGCAGGGTATACGAGCAGTACTTC
v_call: TRBV12-2; clone_size: .; d_call: .; j_call: TRBJ2-3; cdr3_aa: CASRLHRLAGGRASTDTQYF; cdr3_nt: TGTGCAAGTCGCTTACACAGACTAGCGGGAGGGCGGGCTAGCACAGATACGCAGTATTTT
v_call: TRBV5-6; clone_size: few; d_call: TRBD1; j_call: TRBJ1-2; cdr3_aa: CASSQDRDYGYTF; cdr3_nt: TGTGCCAGCAGCCAAGACAGGGACTATGGCTACACCTTC
v_call: TRBV14; clone_size: .; d_call: .; j_call: TRBJ2-7; cdr3_aa: CASSQFSYEQYF; cdr3_nt: TGTGCCAGCAGCCAATTTAGCTACGAGCAGTACTTC
v_call: TRBV5-4; clone_size: .; d_call: TRBD1; j_call: TRBJ2-5; cdr3_aa: CASSLWQGAETQYF; cdr3_nt: TGTGCCAGCAGCTTGTGGCAGGGGGCAGAGACCCAGTACTTC
v_call: TRBV18; clone_size: .; d_call: .; j_call: TRBJ1-4; cdr3_aa: CASSQNWGGPDEKLFF; cdr3_nt: TGTGCCAGCTCTCAGAACTGGGGGGGGCCGGATGAAAAACTGTTTTTT
v_call: TRBV12-3/TRBV12-4; clone_size: large; d_call: .; j_call: TRBJ1-5; cdr3_aa: CATRYRPNQPQHF; cdr3_nt: TGTGCCACCCGGTACAGGCCCAATCAGCCCCAGCATTTT
v_call: TRBV3-1/TRBV3-2; clone_size: .; d_call: .; j_call: TRBJ1-2; cdr3_aa: CASSQAGRGTFRDYGYTF; cdr3_nt: TGTGCCAGCAGCCAAGCTGGGAGAGGAACATTTAGGGACTATGGCTACACCTTC
v_call: TRBV3-1/TRBV3-2; clone_size: few; d_call: .; j_call: TRBJ2-2; cdr3_aa: CASSQDKWGVASTGELFF; cdr3_nt: TGTGCCAGCAGCCAAGATAAGTGGGGGGTCGCGAGCACCGGGGAGCTGTTTTTT
v_call: TRBV7-6; clone_size: few; d_call: .; j_call: TRBJ2-1; cdr3_aa: CASSLVTGKNEQFF; cdr3_nt: TGTGCCAGCAGCTTAGTAACAGGGAAGAATGAGCAGTTCTTC
v_call: TRBV7-8; clone_size: .; d_call: TRBD2; j_call: TRBJ2-5; cdr3_aa: CASSHLGAGDGWGHQETQYF; cdr3_nt: TGTGCCAGCAGCCACCTAGGGGCGGGAGATGGGTGGGGTCACCAAGAGACCCAGTACTTC
v_call: TRBV28; clone_size: .; d_call: .; j_call: TRBJ2-1; cdr3_aa: CASSSPSGSHEEQFF; cdr3_nt: TGTGCCAGCAGTTCCCCCTCCGGGAGTCACGAGGAGCAGTTCTTC
v_call: TRBV19; clone_size: .; d_call: .; j_call: TRBJ1-5; cdr3_aa: CASSSSDHSNQPQHF; cdr3_nt: TGTGCCAGTAGTTCCTCGGACCATAGCAATCAGCCCCAGCATTTT
v_call: TRBV4-2; clone_size: .; d_call: .; j_call: TRBJ1-3; cdr3_aa: CASSQVGGGSSGNTIYF; cdr3_nt: TGTGCCAGCAGCCAAGTTGGAGGGGGTAGCTCTGGAAACACCATATATTTT
v_call: TRBV6-5; clone_size: .; d_call: .; j_call: TRBJ2-7; cdr3_aa: CASIRDAGNSYEQYF; cdr3_nt: TGTGCCAGCATTAGGGACGCCGGTAACTCCTACGAGCAGTACTTC
v_call: TRBV5-1; clone_size: .; d_call: .; j_call: TRBJ1-1; cdr3_aa: CASSSAGRTNTEAFF; cdr3_nt: TGCGCCAGCAGCTCAGCGGGACGGACGAACACTGAAGCTTTCTTT